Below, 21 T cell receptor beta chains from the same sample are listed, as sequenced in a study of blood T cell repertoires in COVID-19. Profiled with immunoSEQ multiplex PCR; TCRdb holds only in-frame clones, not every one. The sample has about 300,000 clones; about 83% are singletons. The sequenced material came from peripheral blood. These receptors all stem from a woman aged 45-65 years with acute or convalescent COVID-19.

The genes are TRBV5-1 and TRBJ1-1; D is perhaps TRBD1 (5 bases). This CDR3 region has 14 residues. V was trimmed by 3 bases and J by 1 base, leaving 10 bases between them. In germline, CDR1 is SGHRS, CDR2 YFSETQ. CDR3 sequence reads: CASSSQVPNTEAFF. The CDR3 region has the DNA TGCGCCAGCAGCTCACAGGTTCCGAACACTGAAGCTTTCTTT. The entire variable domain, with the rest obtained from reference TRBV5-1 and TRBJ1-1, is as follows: KAGVTQTPRYLIKTRGQQVTLSCSPISGHRSVSWYQQTPGQGLQFLFEYFSETQRNKGNFPGRFSGRQFSNSRSEMNVSTLELGDSALYLCASSSQVPNTEAFFGQGTRLTVV.

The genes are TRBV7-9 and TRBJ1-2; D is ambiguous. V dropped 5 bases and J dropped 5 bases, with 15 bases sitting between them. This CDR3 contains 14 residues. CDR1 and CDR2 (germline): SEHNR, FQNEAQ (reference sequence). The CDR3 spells CASSLPGSGYGYTF. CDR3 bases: TGTGCCAGCAGCCTCCCGGGGTCTGGGTATGGCTACACCTTC.

For the CDR3, the DNA is TGTGCCAGCAGCTTACGGCAGGGAGGTTCGTCCGAGCAGTACTTC. Translation gives CASSLRQGGSSEQYF. The V gene is TRBV7-2, the J gene TRBJ2-7, with D maybe TRBD2 (6 bases). Trimming shortened V by 2 bases and J by 6 bases, and 17 bases separated the two germline ends. Germline V gene sequence: CDR1 SGHTA, CDR2 FQGNSA. The CDR3 length is 15 residues.

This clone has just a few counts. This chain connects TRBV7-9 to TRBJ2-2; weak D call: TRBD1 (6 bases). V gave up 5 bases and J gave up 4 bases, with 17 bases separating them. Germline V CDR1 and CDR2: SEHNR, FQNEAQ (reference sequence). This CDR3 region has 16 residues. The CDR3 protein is CASSPSARGTTGELFF. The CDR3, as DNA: TGTGCCAGCAGCCCCTCGGCCAGGGGTACCACCGGGGAGCTGTTTTTT.

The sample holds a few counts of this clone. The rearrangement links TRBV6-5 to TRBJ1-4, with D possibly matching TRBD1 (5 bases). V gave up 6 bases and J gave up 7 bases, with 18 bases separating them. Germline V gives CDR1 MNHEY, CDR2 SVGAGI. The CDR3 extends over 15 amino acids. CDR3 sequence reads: CASSVIDSYFEKLFF. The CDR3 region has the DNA TGTGCCAGCAGCGTGATTGACAGCTACTTTGAAAAACTGTTTTTT.

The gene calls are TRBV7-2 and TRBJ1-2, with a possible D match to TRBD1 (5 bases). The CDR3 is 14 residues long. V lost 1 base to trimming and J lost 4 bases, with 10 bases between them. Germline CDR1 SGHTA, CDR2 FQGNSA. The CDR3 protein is CASSLEQGSYGYTF. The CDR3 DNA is TGTGCCAGCAGCTTAGAGCAGGGTAGCTATGGCTACACCTTC.

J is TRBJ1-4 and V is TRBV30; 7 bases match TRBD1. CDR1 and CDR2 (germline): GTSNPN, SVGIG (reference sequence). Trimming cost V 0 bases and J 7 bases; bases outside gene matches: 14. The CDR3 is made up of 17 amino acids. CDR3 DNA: TGTGCCTGGAGTGTACCCTCCTTGACAGGGATGAGTGAAAAACTGTTTTTT. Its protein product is CAWSVPSLTGMSEKLFF.

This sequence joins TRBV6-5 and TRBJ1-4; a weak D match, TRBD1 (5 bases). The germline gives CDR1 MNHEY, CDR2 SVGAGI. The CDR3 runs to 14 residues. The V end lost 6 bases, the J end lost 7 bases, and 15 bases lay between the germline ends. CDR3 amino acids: CASRLRVAGEKLFF. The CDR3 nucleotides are TGTGCCAGCAGGCTCAGGGTGGCCGGTGAAAAACTGTTTTTT.

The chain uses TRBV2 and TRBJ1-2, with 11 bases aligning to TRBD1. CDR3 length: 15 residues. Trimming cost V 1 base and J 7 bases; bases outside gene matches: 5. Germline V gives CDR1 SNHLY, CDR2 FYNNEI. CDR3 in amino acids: CASSEVGQGVGGYTF. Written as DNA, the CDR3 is TGTGCCAGCAGTGAAGTGGGACAGGGGGTAGGTGGCTACACCTTC.

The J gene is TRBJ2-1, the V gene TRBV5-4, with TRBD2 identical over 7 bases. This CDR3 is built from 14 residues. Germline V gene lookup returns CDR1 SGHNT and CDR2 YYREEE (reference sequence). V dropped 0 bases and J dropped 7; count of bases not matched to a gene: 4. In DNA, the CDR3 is TGTGCCAGCAGCTTGGGGGGAGGGCGAAATGAGCAGTTCTTC. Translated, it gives CASSLGGGRNEQFF.

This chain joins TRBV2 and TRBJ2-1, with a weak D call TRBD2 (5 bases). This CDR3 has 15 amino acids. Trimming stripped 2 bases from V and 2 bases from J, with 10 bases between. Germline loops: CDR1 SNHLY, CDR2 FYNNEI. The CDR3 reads CASSEKAAPYNEQFF. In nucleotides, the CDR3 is TGTGCCAGCAGTGAAAAAGCGGCCCCCTACAATGAGCAGTTCTTC.

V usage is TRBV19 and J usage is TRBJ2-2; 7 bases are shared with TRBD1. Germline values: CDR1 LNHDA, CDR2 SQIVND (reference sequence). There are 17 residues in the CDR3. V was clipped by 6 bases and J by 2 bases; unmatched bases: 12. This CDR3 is CASRAKARQGNTGELFF. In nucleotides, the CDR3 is TGTGCCAGTAGGGCTAAGGCTCGACAGGGCAACACCGGGGAGCTGTTTTTT.

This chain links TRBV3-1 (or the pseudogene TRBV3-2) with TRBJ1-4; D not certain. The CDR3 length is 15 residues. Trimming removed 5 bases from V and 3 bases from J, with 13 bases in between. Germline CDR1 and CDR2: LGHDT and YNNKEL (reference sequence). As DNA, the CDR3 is TGTGCCAGCAGCAGGATCGAGGGAGCTAATGAAAAACTGTTTTTT. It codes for CASSRIEGANEKLFF.

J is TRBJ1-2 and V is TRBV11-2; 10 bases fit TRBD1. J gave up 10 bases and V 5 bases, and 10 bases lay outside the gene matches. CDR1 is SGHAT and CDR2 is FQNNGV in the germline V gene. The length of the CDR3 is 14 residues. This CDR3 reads CASSPVGQGTSYTF. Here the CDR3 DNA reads TGTGCCAGCAGCCCCGTGGGACAGGGGACCTCCTACACCTTC.

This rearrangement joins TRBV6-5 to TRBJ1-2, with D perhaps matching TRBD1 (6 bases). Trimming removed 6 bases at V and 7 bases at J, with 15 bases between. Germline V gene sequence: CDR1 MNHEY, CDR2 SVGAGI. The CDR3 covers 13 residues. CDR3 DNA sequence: TGTGCCAGCAGGCCGGGACAACGTCCTGGCTACACCTTC. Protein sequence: CASRPGQRPGYTF.

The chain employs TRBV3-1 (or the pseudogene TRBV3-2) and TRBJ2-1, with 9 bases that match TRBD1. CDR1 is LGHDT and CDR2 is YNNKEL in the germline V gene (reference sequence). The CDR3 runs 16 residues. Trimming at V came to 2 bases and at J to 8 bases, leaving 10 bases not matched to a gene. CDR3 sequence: CASSQSGTGRMYEQFF. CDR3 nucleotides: TGTGCCAGCAGCCAATCCGGGACAGGGAGGATGTATGAGCAGTTCTTC.

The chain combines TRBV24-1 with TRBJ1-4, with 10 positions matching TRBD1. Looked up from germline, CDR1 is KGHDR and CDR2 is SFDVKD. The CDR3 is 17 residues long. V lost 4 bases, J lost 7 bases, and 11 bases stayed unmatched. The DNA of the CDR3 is TGTGCCACCAGTGAGCTGGGACAGGGGATAGGCGGTGAAAAACTGTTTTTT. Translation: CATSELGQGIGGEKLFF.

The CDR3 protein is CASSLAGTGGADTQYF. The CDR3 DNA sequence: TGCGCCAGCAGCTTGGCGGGGACAGGGGGCGCGGATACGCAGTATTTT. The chain links TRBV5-1 to TRBJ2-3; 12 bases are shared with TRBD1. CDR1 and CDR2 (germline): SGHRS, YFSETQ. The CDR3 totals 16 residues. The J segment lost 6 bases and the V segment lost 0 bases, leaving 5 bases of the junction unmatched.

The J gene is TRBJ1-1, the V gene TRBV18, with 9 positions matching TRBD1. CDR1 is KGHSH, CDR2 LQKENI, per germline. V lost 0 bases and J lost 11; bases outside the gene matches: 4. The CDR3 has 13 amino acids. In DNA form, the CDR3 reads TGTGCCAGCTCACCACCGGACAGGGGACGGGCTTTCTTT. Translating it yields CASSPPDRGRAFF. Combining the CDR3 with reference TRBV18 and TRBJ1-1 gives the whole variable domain NAGVMQNPRHLVRRRGQEARLRCSPMKGHSHVYWYRQLPEEGLKFMVYLQKENIIDESGMPKERFSAEFPKEGPSILRIQQVVRGDSAAYFCASSPPDRGRAFFGQGTRLTVV.

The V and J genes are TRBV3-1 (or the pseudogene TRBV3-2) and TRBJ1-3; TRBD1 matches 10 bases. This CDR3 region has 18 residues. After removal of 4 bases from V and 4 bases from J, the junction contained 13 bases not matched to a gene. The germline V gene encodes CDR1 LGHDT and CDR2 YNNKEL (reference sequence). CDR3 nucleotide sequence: TGTGCCAGCAGCCTTACCGGGACAGGGGAAGAAGGGGGAAACACCATATATTTT. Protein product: CASSLTGTGEEGGNTIYF.

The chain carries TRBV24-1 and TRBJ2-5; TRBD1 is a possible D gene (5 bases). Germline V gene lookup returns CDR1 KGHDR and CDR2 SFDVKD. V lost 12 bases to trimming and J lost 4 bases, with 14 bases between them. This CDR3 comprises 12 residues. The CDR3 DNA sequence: TGTGCCGCGCAGGGTAACGGAGAGACCCAGTACTTC. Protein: CAAQGNGETQYF.